This T cell receptor (beta chain) appears in the sequencing data of a study of cytomegalovirus exposure and HLA in healthy donors (dated by TCRdb to about 2017). The study in broad terms: A later analysis indicated that the roughly 130 validation repertoires were generated on the platform also employed for the roughly 720 repertoires of the first cohort. The aim of the study was to test whether cataloging public T cell receptors could identify signatures of past pathogen exposure. Along with the roughly 610-subject first cohort, a separate validation cohort of over a hundred different subjects was used. To predict cytomegalovirus infection status, the study combined high-throughput TCR immunosequencing, statistical association of individual TCRs with disease status, and machine learning. What the research found in general, with its limitations: Subsequent analysis determined that TCRs grouped into clusters in the first cohort also showed a tendency toward co-occurrence across the 90 to 150 validation repertoires, and 94% of cluster scores exceeded 0. The authors suggested that the approach could potentially be generalized to other disease states and immunological phenotypes. Cytomegalovirus status was reported to be diagnosed by the classifier with high specificity and sensitivity in both the original and validation cohorts. In the study, some 160 TCR beta chains were listed as associated with cytomegalovirus. While some public TCRs were present in many individuals, most TCR sequences turned up only very rarely across donors. A later analysis lacked HLA typing for the validation cohort, so it scored co-occurrence in that cohort across all 110 or so repertoires. In vitro tests confirmed that three of the cytomegalovirus-associated TCR beta chains recognize cytomegalovirus antigens.

The library was generated by the immunoSEQ multiplex PCR assay. Under the source paper's analysis protocol: A statistical classification framework was developed to diagnose cytomegalovirus status using the catalog of TCR beta chain sequences. TCRdb stores this immuneACCESS table with in-frame sequences only. Part of the clones is absent; in the studies checked, under half of the shortfall reflects unresolved V genes, and no reason is known for the rest. V and J calls plus clone size are reproduced from that table; the DNA served to infer D and trimming. The table for this sample lists 110,000 or so clones; more than 75% of them were counted only once. The ten largest clones take up 2% to 2.5% of the sample. Donors formed part of the validation cohort, which comprised fewer than 150 subjects and was distinct from the first cohort of several hundred subjects. Taken from cysteine to phenylalanine, the CDR3 has 17 residues. Only the CDR3 region is kept as DNA, spanning 51 bases read in frame from base 1. Taken from the germline V gene, the CDR1 and CDR2 loops are SGHTA and FQGNSA. Cut back by 0 bases and 7 bases, the V and J ends lie 18 bases apart.

In the case of this clone: What this receptor recognizes is not known. Base qualities were left out, and no much larger clone turns up one base away.

The sequence was collected from a woman aged 30 to 39 in good health and CMV-seronegative. The sample taken for sequencing was PBMCs. The sequence is built from TRBV7-2 and TRBJ2-2; TRBD1 is perhaps the D gene, given 6 matching bases. The CDR3 has the sequence CASSLAGTLGRIGELFF. DNA sequence: TGTGCCAGCAGCTTAGCGGGGACACTGGGCAGGATCGGGGAGCTGTTTTTT.